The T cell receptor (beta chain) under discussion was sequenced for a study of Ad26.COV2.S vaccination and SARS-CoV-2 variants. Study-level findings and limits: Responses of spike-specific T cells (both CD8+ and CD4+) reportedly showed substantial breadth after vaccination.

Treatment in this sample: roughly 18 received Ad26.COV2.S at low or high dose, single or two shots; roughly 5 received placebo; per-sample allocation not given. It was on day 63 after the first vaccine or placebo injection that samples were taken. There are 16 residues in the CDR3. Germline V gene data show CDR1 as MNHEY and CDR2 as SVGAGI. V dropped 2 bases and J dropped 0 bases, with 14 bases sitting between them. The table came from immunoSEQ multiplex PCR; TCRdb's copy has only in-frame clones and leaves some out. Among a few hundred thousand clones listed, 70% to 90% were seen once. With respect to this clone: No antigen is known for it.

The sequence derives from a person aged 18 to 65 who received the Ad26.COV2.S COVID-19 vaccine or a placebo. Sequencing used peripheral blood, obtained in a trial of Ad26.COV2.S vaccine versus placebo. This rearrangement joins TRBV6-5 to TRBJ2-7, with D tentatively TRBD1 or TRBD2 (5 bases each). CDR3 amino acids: CASSYPLPGPSYEQYF. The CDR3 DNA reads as TGTGCCAGCAGTTACCCACTACCGGGACCCTCCTACGAGCAGTACTTC.